What follows are 29 T cell receptor beta chains derived from one specimen sequenced in a study of blood T cell repertoires in COVID-19. The assay was immunoSEQ multiplex PCR, and TCRdb's table has in-frame clones only and misses some. The sample has approximately 190,000 clones, 82% seen once. Sequencing was done on a sample of peripheral blood. These receptors were taken from a woman in her sixties or seventies with COVID-19, enrolled during active disease.

J is TRBJ1-5 and V is TRBV18; the match to TRBD1 covers 9 bases. The V gene's germline CDR1 is KGHSH and CDR2 LQKENI. Losses at the gene ends were 3 bases for V and 6 bases for J; bases not matched to a gene: 6. This CDR3 comprises 15 residues. Here the CDR3 DNA reads TGTGCCAGCTCACCGGGACAGGGCGACGCTCAGCCCCAGCATTTT. Residues: CASSPGQGDAQPQHF.

The chain recombines TRBV4-2 with TRBJ1-4; tentative D call: TRBD1 (5 bases). Trimming took 0 bases from V and 6 from J, leaving 14 bases between them. There are 16 residues in the CDR3. The V gene's germline CDR1 is LGHNA and CDR2 YNFKEQ. The CDR3 bases are TGTGCCAGCAGCCAAGAGGTCCAGGGAGGGGATGAAAAACTGTTTTTT. Translation: CASSQEVQGGDEKLFF.

This chain joins TRBV7-9 and TRBJ2-7, with 8 bases that match TRBD1. The V segment lost 4 bases and the J segment 5 bases; nucleotides outside the gene matches: 4. Germline CDR1 is SEHNR and CDR2 is FQNEAQ (reference sequence). There are 13 residues in the CDR3. The CDR3 reads CASSSRGPDEQYF. The CDR3 DNA follows: TGTGCCAGCAGCTCCAGGGGGCCGGACGAGCAGTACTTC.

This chain connects TRBV19 to TRBJ2-5; D is possibly TRBD1 (6 bases). The V gene's germline CDR1 is LNHDA and CDR2 SQIVND (reference sequence). V lost 5 bases to trimming and J lost 2 bases, with 9 bases between them. The CDR3 runs 13 residues. The CDR3 nucleotides are TGTGCCAGTAGTGAGACAGGTCAAGAGACCCAGTACTTC. Translated: CASSETGQETQYF.

The rearrangement links TRBV14 to TRBJ2-3; D not certain. Trimming took 3 bases from V and 2 from J, leaving 6 bases between them. CDR3 size: 13 residues. CDR1 is SGHDN, CDR2 FVKESK, per germline. Written as DNA, the CDR3 is TGTGCCAGCAGCCATGAACTCACAGATACGCAGTATTTT. As protein: CASSHELTDTQYF.

The J gene is TRBJ1-1, the V gene TRBV25-1, with a weak D call TRBD1 (5 bases). Trimming stripped 4 bases from V and 1 base from J, with 10 bases between. This CDR3 has 14 amino acids. Per germline, CDR1 MGHDK and CDR2 SYGVNS. CDR3 protein: CASSGGTKNTEAFF. The CDR3 DNA reads as TGTGCCAGCAGTGGGGGGACTAAGAACACTGAAGCTTTCTTT. The full variable domain, completed using reference TRBV25-1 and TRBJ1-1, is EADIYQTPRYLVIGTGKKITLECSQTMGHDKMYWYQQDPGMELHLIHYSYGVNSTEKGDLSSESTVSRIRTEHFPLTLESARPSHTSQYLCASSGGTKNTEAFFGQGTRLTVV.

The chain carries TRBV4-2 and TRBJ2-1; no clear D gene. The CDR3 is 14 residues long. Germline V CDR1 and CDR2: LGHNA, YNFKEQ. V lost 1 base and J lost 5, with 9 bases in between. The CDR3 loop is CASSQGWQNNEQFF. The CDR3 bases are TGTGCCAGCAGCCAAGGCTGGCAAAACAATGAGCAGTTCTTC.

The sample holds one count of this clone. The rearrangement joins TRBV5-3 to TRBJ2-2, with a possible D match to TRBD1 (7 bases). TRBV5-3 is assigned to the ORF class and has an uncertain function. V lost 5 bases, J lost 4 bases, and 15 bases lay in between. This CDR3 spans 15 amino acids. Written as DNA, the CDR3 is TGTGCCAGAAGTCGCCGCAGGGGGGTCACCGGGGAGCTGTTTTTT. It yields the protein CARSRRRGVTGELFF.

This chain uses TRBV19 with TRBJ1-4, with TRBD1 matching 8 bases. Trimming cost V 4 bases and J 6 bases; bases outside gene matches: 10. The CDR3 has 16 amino acids. Germline CDR1 and CDR2: LNHDA and SQIVND (reference sequence). The DNA for the CDR3 is TGTGCCAGTAGTACCCCCTCCGGGACAGGCGATGAAAAACTGTTTTTT. Translation gives CASSTPSGTGDEKLFF.

The rearrangement uses TRBV5-4 and TRBJ2-7; weak D call: TRBD1 (8 bases). Germline V gene lookup returns CDR1 SGHNT and CDR2 YYREEE (reference sequence). The V and J ends lost 4 bases and 7 bases respectively, with 21 bases between them. The CDR3 length is 15 residues. Here the CDR3 reads CASSGGDRILREQYF. In DNA, the CDR3 is TGTGCCAGCAGCGGGGGGGACAGGATCCTAAGGGAGCAGTACTTC. Complete variable domain (other parts from reference TRBV5-4 and TRBJ2-7): ETGVTQSPTHLIKTRGQQVTLRCSSQSGHNTVSWYQQALGQGPQFIFQYYREEENGRGNFPPRFSGLQFPNYSSELNVNALELDDSALYLCASSGGDRILREQYFGPGTRLTVT.

The CDR3 sequence is CASSVDRNVYNSPLHF. CDR3 bases: TGTGCCAGCAGCGTGGACAGGAATGTTTATAATTCACCCCTCCACTTT. This rearrangement joins TRBV2 to TRBJ1-6; 7 bases agree with TRBD1. Germline CDR1 reads SNHLY; CDR2 reads FYNNEI. J gave up 4 bases and V 6 bases, and 9 bases lay outside the gene matches. The CDR3 totals 16 residues.

The chain recombines TRBV11-2 with TRBJ2-1; a possible D gene is TRBD2 (5 bases). Trimming stripped 6 bases from V and 6 bases from J, with 21 bases between. Germline V CDR1 and CDR2: SGHAT, FQNNGV. This CDR3 is built from 16 residues. The CDR3 DNA is TGTGCCAGCAGTCAGCGAGGGTCAGCTAGCTCCAATGAGCAGTTCTTC. This codes for CASSQRGSASSNEQFF.

J is TRBJ1-2 and V is TRBV19; D unclear. The germline V gene has CDR1 LNHDA and CDR2 SQIVND (reference sequence). The CDR3 covers 13 residues. With 7 bases removed from V and 3 bases from J, the gap between germline ends came to 12 bases. CDR3 residues: CASKEGGHYGYTF. CDR3 in DNA: TGTGCCAGTAAAGAGGGAGGGCACTATGGCTACACCTTC.

V is TRBV19 and J is TRBJ2-5; 8 nucleotides line up with TRBD1. Germline-derived CDR1 and CDR2 are LNHDA and SQIVND (reference sequence). V shed 4 bases and J 2 bases; nucleotides not matched to a gene: 6. This CDR3 has 15 amino acids. The CDR3 sequence: CASSTPGTGQETQYF. The CDR3 bases are TGTGCCAGTAGTACACCAGGGACAGGACAAGAGACCCAGTACTTC.

This clone has just a few counts. The chain uses TRBV4-1 and TRBJ1-4; no clear D gene. Trimming took 1 base from V and 3 from J, leaving 9 bases between them. CDR1 is MGHRA, CDR2 YSYEKL, per germline. The CDR3 sequence is 15 residues long. CDR3 protein: CASSQGRSANEKLFF. The CDR3 nucleotides read TGCGCCAGCAGCCAAGGCCGCTCAGCTAATGAAAAACTGTTTTTT.

The V call is TRBV5-4, the J call TRBJ2-3, with 12 bases fitting TRBD2. The trim removed 0 bases at V and 4 bases at J, leaving 6 bases unmatched. The germline CDR1 and CDR2 sequences are SGHNT and YYREEE (reference sequence). The CDR3 contains 17 residues. CDR3 nucleotides: TGTGCCAGCAGCTTGGCCGGGACTAGCGGGTTCCCAGATACGCAGTATTTT. As protein: CASSLAGTSGFPDTQYF. The complete variable domain, with remaining parts taken from reference TRBV5-4 and TRBJ2-3, reads ETGVTQSPTHLIKTRGQQVTLRCSSQSGHNTVSWYQQALGQGPQFIFQYYREEENGRGNFPPRFSGLQFPNYSSELNVNALELDDSALYLCASSLAGTSGFPDTQYFGPGTRLTVL.

The chain employs TRBV7-3 and TRBJ2-1, with 9 bases that match TRBD2. Germline V CDR1 and CDR2: SGHTA, FQGTGA. The junction had 4 bases not matched to a gene; V was cut back by 4 bases and J by 0 bases. The CDR3 covers 16 residues. The CDR3 region is CASSSNSGSSYNEQFF. Here the CDR3 DNA reads TGTGCCAGCAGCTCCAATAGCGGGAGCTCCTACAATGAGCAGTTCTTC.

V and J are TRBV18 and TRBJ1-1, with D hard to call. V was clipped by 2 bases and J by 0 bases, with 4 bases between them. Germline CDR1 KGHSH, CDR2 LQKENI. The CDR3 has 13 amino acids. CDR3 amino acids: CASSPSLNTEAFF. The CDR3 region has the DNA TGTGCCAGCTCACCATCTTTGAACACTGAAGCTTTCTTT.

This clone has a handful of counts. The gene calls are TRBV28 and TRBJ2-2; D is uncertain. The CDR3 runs 14 residues. The ends were cut back, 4 bases at V and 5 bases at J, with 11 bases in the middle. Germline V gives CDR1 MDHEN, CDR2 SYDVKM. CDR3 in amino acids: CASSSSDQTGELFF. DNA for the CDR3: TGTGCCAGCAGTTCCTCCGATCAGACCGGGGAGCTGTTTTTT.

The chain links TRBV7-7 to TRBJ1-3; 10 bases align to TRBD1. The length of the CDR3 is 14 residues. Germline V gives CDR1 SSHAT, CDR2 FNYEAQ (reference sequence). CDR3 nucleotide sequence: TGTGCTGTAACCGGGACAGGGGTCGGAAACACCATATATTTT. As protein: CAVTGTGVGNTIYF.

The V gene is TRBV9, the J gene TRBJ1-4; D is uncertain. The CDR3 spans 15 residues. With 5 bases removed from V and 2 bases from J, the gap between germline ends came to 13 bases. Germline values: CDR1 SGDLS, CDR2 YYNGEE. The DNA of the CDR3 is TGTGCCAGCAGTCCCTCGTCGTTCACTAATGAAAAACTGTTTTTT. This codes for CASSPSSFTNEKLFF.

This chain links TRBV6-5 with TRBJ1-1, with TRBD1 identical over 7 bases. The CDR3 has 15 amino acids. Per the germline V gene, CDR1 is MNHEY and CDR2 is SVGAGI. V lost 7 bases to trimming and J lost 1 base; unmatched junction nucleotides: 9. The CDR3: CASKGMTGPNTEAFF. CDR3 bases: TGTGCCAGCAAGGGAATGACAGGGCCGAACACTGAAGCTTTCTTT.

The CDR3 spells CASSLPDRGRNSPLHF. CDR3 DNA sequence: TGTGCCAGCAGCTTGCCAGACAGGGGTCGCAATTCACCCCTCCACTTT. The V call is TRBV5-4, the J call TRBJ1-6; TRBD1 matches 8 bases. The CDR3 runs 16 residues. Germline-derived CDR1 and CDR2 are SGHNT and YYREEE (reference sequence). V lost 1 base, J lost 7 bases, and 7 bases stayed unmatched.

The chain joins TRBV19 to TRBJ1-5; 8 bases agree with TRBD1. The CDR3 is 15 amino acids. Germline loops: CDR1 LNHDA, CDR2 SQIVND (reference sequence). V lost 5 bases to trimming and J lost 5 bases; unmatched junction nucleotides: 8. The CDR3 reads CASSSGQGRDQPQHF. The CDR3 nucleotides read TGTGCCAGTAGTTCAGGACAGGGTCGGGATCAGCCCCAGCATTTT.

The genes are TRBV29-1 and TRBJ1-2; 8 bases line up with TRBD1. Germline CDR1 and CDR2: SQVTM and ANQGSEA. This CDR3 contains 14 residues. J lost 4 bases, V lost 6 bases, and 10 bases had no gene match. As DNA, the CDR3 is TGCAGCGTGGAGGGGACAGGCCTGTCCTATGGCTACACCTTC. It translates to CSVEGTGLSYGYTF.

The rearrangement joins TRBV15 to TRBJ1-2; unclear D gene. The CDR3 covers 15 residues. The germline CDR1 and CDR2 sequences are LNHNV and YYDKDF (reference sequence). V was cut by 0 bases and J by 1 base, with 9 bases left in between. The CDR3 nucleotides are TGTGCCACCAGCAGAGATCTGGAGGTTAACTATGGCTACACCTTC. This codes for CATSRDLEVNYGYTF.

This clone was seen only once. The CDR3 loop is CASSLDGRTGGFEQFF. DNA for the CDR3: TGTGCCAGCAGCTTGGACGGGAGGACAGGGGGCTTTGAGCAGTTCTTC. The chain uses TRBV11-2 and TRBJ2-1; 11 positions agree with TRBD1. The trim removed 3 bases at V and 9 bases at J, leaving 10 bases unmatched. Germline CDR1 SGHAT, CDR2 FQNNGV. The CDR3 contains 16 residues.

This chain links TRBV7-9 with TRBJ1-5; D possibly corresponds to TRBD1 (6 bases). This CDR3 contains 17 residues. V was shortened by 3 bases and J by 0 bases, with 15 bases between the two germline ends. Germline loops: CDR1 SEHNR, CDR2 FQNEAQ (reference sequence). CDR3 region: CASSFNQQGYSNQPQHF. The CDR3 DNA follows: TGTGCCAGCAGCTTCAATCAACAGGGTTATAGCAATCAGCCCCAGCATTTT.

This sequence joins TRBV7-9 and TRBJ1-2; D may be TRBD1 (6 bases). CDR1 is SEHNR, CDR2 FQNEAQ, per germline (reference sequence). V lost 4 bases and J lost 3, with 12 bases in between. The CDR3 is made up of 14 amino acids. CDR3 DNA sequence: TGTGCCAGCAGCTCAGACAGGACTTACTATGGCTACACCTTC. Encoded protein: CASSSDRTYYGYTF.